A single sample is the source of the 29 T cell receptor beta chains below, sequenced in a study of cytomegalovirus exposure and HLA in healthy donors. Clones were read by immunoSEQ multiplex PCR, and TCRdb kept only the in-frame ones, dropping some. The data contain 150,000 to 200,000 clones, approximately 81% of them singletons. Sequencing was done on a sample of PBMCs. The receptor source for this set is a man between 25 and 39 years old in good health and CMV-seropositive.

The CDR3, as DNA: TGTGCCAGCAGTCCCCAGCGGGAGGTCCAAGAGACCCAGTACTTC. Translated, it gives CASSPQREVQETQYF. V is TRBV28 and J is TRBJ2-5, with 9 bases aligning to TRBD2. J lost 1 base, V lost 5 bases, and 5 bases had no gene match. The CDR3 covers 15 residues. Per the germline V gene, CDR1 is MDHEN and CDR2 is SYDVKM.

The chain combines TRBV12-1 with TRBJ2-6; TRBD1, the table's D call, was not compared with the DNA. TRBV12-1 is tagged as a pseudogene. The CDR3 spans 15 residues. CDR3 sequence (DNA): TGTGCCAGCAGCTCCGACAGACCTGGGGCCAACGTCCTGACTTTC. Amino acids: CASSSDRPGANVLTF.

J is TRBJ1-2 and V is TRBV27; 8 bases agree with TRBD1. CDR1 and CDR2 from the germline V gene are MNHEY and SMNVEV (reference sequence). The CDR3 has 17 amino acids. V shed 3 bases, J shed 7 bases, and the junction held 16 bases outside the gene matches. The CDR3 DNA reads TGTGCCAGCAGTTTTAATCATCTCGGACAGGGAAATTCTGGCTACACCTTC. This translates into CASSFNHLGQGNSGYTF.

This chain joins TRBV7-9 and TRBJ2-7, with 12 bases fitting TRBD2. CDR1 and CDR2 from the germline V gene are SEHNR and FQNEAQ (reference sequence). V shed 5 bases, J shed 3 bases, and the junction held 8 bases outside the gene matches. The CDR3 spans 16 residues. The CDR3 is CASSIGLAGTLYEQYF. The CDR3 nucleotides are TGTGCCAGCAGCATAGGACTAGCGGGAACCCTCTACGAGCAGTACTTC.

This clone was seen a handful of times. The chain uses TRBV28 and TRBJ2-5, with 11 bases matching TRBD2. Germline CDR1 reads MDHEN; CDR2 reads SYDVKM. This CDR3 spans 14 amino acids. V was pared by 6 bases and J by 3 bases, with 3 bases of the junction left unmatched. The CDR3 DNA is TGTGCCAGCAGGCCGGGACTAGCGGAAGAGACCCAGTACTTC. Residues: CASRPGLAEETQYF.

The V call is TRBV4-2, the J call TRBJ1-2, with 10 bases lining up with TRBD1. The CDR3 has 16 amino acids. Per germline, CDR1 LGHNA and CDR2 YNFKEQ. The V and J ends lost 4 bases and 5 bases, in that order; junction bases with no gene match: 10. The CDR3 nucleotides read TGTGCCAGCAGCCCCCCAGGGACAGGGGTATTATATGGCTACACCTTC. It encodes CASSPPGTGVLYGYTF.

The chain uses TRBV30 and TRBJ2-1; 7 nucleotides agree with TRBD1. The J segment lost 9 bases and the V segment lost 0 bases, leaving 5 bases of the junction unmatched. Germline CDR1 reads GTSNPN; CDR2 reads SVGIG (reference sequence). The CDR3 has 13 residues. The CDR3 protein is CAWSVGGRGEQFF. CDR3 sequence (DNA): TGTGCCTGGAGTGTAGGGGGCCGGGGTGAGCAGTTCTTC.

The rearrangement links TRBV6-6 to TRBJ2-1; 8 bases match TRBD1. Germline trimming cut 2 bases from V and 4 bases from J; bases unmatched to any gene: 4. The germline V gene has CDR1 MNHNY and CDR2 SVGAGI (reference sequence). This CDR3 has 15 residues. CDR3 sequence: CASSYGQGLYNEQFF. The DNA of the CDR3 is TGTGCCAGCAGTTACGGACAGGGCCTTTACAATGAGCAGTTCTTC.

The J gene is TRBJ2-3, the V gene TRBV6-4, with 8 bases matching TRBD2. Germline V CDR1 and CDR2: MRHNA, SNTAGT. Germline trimming cut 3 bases from V and 4 bases from J; bases unmatched to any gene: 6. This CDR3 contains 15 residues. CDR3 in DNA: TGTGCCAGCAGTGATGGAAGCGGGGGTGCAGATACGCAGTATTTT. Protein sequence: CASSDGSGGADTQYF.

This clone was seen ten or more times. The CDR3 DNA reads TGTGCCAGCAGACATCAGAACACCGGGGAGCTGTTTTTT. Translating gives CASRHQNTGELFF. This sequence joins TRBV28 and TRBJ2-2; no reliable D call. Trimming shortened V by 6 bases and J by 1 base, and 6 bases separated the two germline ends. The V gene's germline CDR1 is MDHEN and CDR2 SYDVKM. This CDR3 comprises 13 residues.

The chain uses TRBV2 and TRBJ1-2; TRBD1 matches 9 bases. The V gene end was trimmed by 6 bases and the J gene end by 0 bases; junction bases not matched to a gene: 5. The germline CDR1 and CDR2 sequences are SNHLY and FYNNEI. This CDR3 region has 15 residues. For the CDR3, the DNA is TGTGCCAGCAGGGGTGACAGGGGGGCTAACTATGGCTACACCTTC. It encodes CASRGDRGANYGYTF.

The rearrangement links TRBV7-9 to TRBJ2-7; TRBD1 might be the D (6 bases). Germline values: CDR1 SEHNR, CDR2 FQNEAQ (reference sequence). CDR3 length: 18 residues. V lost 6 bases and J 0 bases, leaving 24 bases between the germline ends. DNA for the CDR3: TGTGCCAGCAGTTCTAGTCTATTGACAGGTTCGGGCTCCTACGAGCAGTACTTC. Protein sequence: CASSSSLLTGSGSYEQYF.

The gene calls are TRBV4-1 and TRBJ1-2; D not certain. The germline V gene has CDR1 MGHRA and CDR2 YSYEKL. The CDR3 loop spans 17 amino acids. Trimming stripped 2 bases from V and 5 bases from J, with 21 bases between. CDR3 amino acids: CASSQTSRRVNFYGYTF. CDR3 coding DNA: TGCGCCAGCAGCCAAACTAGCCGGAGAGTTAACTTTTATGGCTACACCTTC.

The chain has TRBV19 and TRBJ1-1; D perhaps matches TRBD1 (6 bases). V lost 5 bases and J 0 bases, leaving 10 bases between the germline ends. This CDR3 spans 14 amino acids. Germline values: CDR1 LNHDA, CDR2 SQIVND (reference sequence). CDR3 sequence (DNA): TGTGCCAGTAGTCCCCGACAGGTGAACACTGAAGCTTTCTTT. Amino acids: CASSPRQVNTEAFF.

This rearrangement joins TRBV6-5 to TRBJ2-7; D possibly corresponds to TRBD1 (6 bases). This CDR3 comprises 15 residues. CDR1 is MNHEY and CDR2 is SVGAGI in the germline V gene. V was trimmed by 7 bases and J by 0 bases, leaving 16 bases between them. CDR3 nucleotides: TGTGCCAGCAAACCTTCGGGACACAGCTCCTACGAGCAGTACTTC. This gives the protein CASKPSGHSSYEQYF.

The chain links TRBV18 to TRBJ1-2; 9 nucleotides line up with TRBD1. Germline V gives CDR1 KGHSH, CDR2 LQKENI. This CDR3 spans 16 amino acids. V shed 4 bases, J shed 5 bases, and the junction held 11 bases outside the gene matches. The CDR3 loop is CASSLLPGQGWYGYTF. The CDR3 nucleotides are TGTGCCAGCTCACTACTACCGGGACAGGGTTGGTATGGCTACACCTTC.

The chain joins TRBV6-6 to TRBJ1-5, with D hard to call. V lost 6 bases, J lost 0 bases, and 6 bases lay in between. The CDR3 is 13 amino acids. Germline V gene data show CDR1 as MNHNY and CDR2 as SVGAGI (reference sequence). The CDR3 DNA is TGTGCCAGCAGACAAGATAGCAATCAGCCCCAGCATTTT. Encoded protein: CASRQDSNQPQHF.

V and J are TRBV7-9 and TRBJ1-2, with D perhaps TRBD1 (5 bases). CDR1 and CDR2 from the germline V gene are SEHNR and FQNEAQ (reference sequence). The CDR3 is 15 amino acids. The V end was cut by 4 bases, the J end by 3 bases, with 15 bases between. CDR3 in amino acids: CASSSGEGLHYGYTF. The CDR3 bases are TGTGCCAGCAGCTCCGGGGAGGGGCTGCACTATGGCTACACCTTC.

This chain joins TRBV27 and TRBJ1-5; 9 bases align to TRBD1. This CDR3 region has 17 residues. V gave up 5 bases and J gave up 1 base; unmatched junction bases: 9. CDR1 and CDR2 (germline): MNHEY, SMNVEV (reference sequence). CDR3 sequence reads: CASSALQGARSNQPQHF. The DNA of the CDR3 is TGTGCCAGCAGTGCCTTACAGGGGGCCAGAAGCAATCAGCCCCAGCATTTT.

The chain joins TRBV5-4 to TRBJ2-1, with 9 bases matching TRBD1. CDR3 length: 14 amino acids. Germline V CDR1 and CDR2: SGHNT, YYREEE (reference sequence). The V and J ends lost 5 bases and 2 bases, in that order; junction bases with no gene match: 2. As DNA, the CDR3 is TGTGCCAGCAGGGGACAGGGAACCTACAATGAGCAGTTCTTC. Protein product: CASRGQGTYNEQFF.

This clone was seen a few times. V is TRBV27 and J is TRBJ2-1; the D gene is possibly TRBD2 (6 bases). V dropped 7 bases and J dropped 0 bases, with 16 bases sitting between them. Germline V lookup: CDR1 MNHEY, CDR2 SMNVEV (reference sequence). This CDR3 has 16 residues. The CDR3 DNA reads as TGTGCCAGCAAATCTGGGAGGTCCTTCTCCTACAATGAGCAGTTCTTC. This codes for CASKSGRSFSYNEQFF.

The CDR3 nucleotides are TGTGCCAGCTCAGGGAACAATGAGCAGTTCTTC. The encoded protein is CASSGNNEQFF. J is TRBJ2-1 and V is TRBV7-9, with D possibly TRBD1 on 5 matching bases. The V gene lost 8 bases and the J gene lost 5 bases, with 7 bases spanning the gap. CDR1 and CDR2 from the germline V gene are SEHNR and FQNEAQ (reference sequence). CDR3 length: 11 residues.

The V call is TRBV9, the J call TRBJ2-1; a possible D gene is TRBD1 (6 bases). The V gene lost 0 bases and the J gene lost 5 bases, with 12 bases spanning the gap. Germline lookup yields CDR1 SGDLS and CDR2 YYNGEE. This CDR3 is built from 15 residues. This chain's CDR3 is CASSVAGEGHNEQFF. CDR3 sequence (DNA): TGTGCCAGCAGCGTAGCAGGGGAAGGCCACAATGAGCAGTTCTTC.

V gene TRBV19 combines with J gene TRBJ1-5; TRBD1 is a possible D gene (5 bases). Germline loops: CDR1 LNHDA, CDR2 SQIVND (reference sequence). The length of the CDR3 is 14 residues. Between the trimmed V and J ends, which lost 5 bases and 7 bases, there was a span of 15 bases. The CDR3 sequence: CASSPREIRQPQHF. DNA of the CDR3: TGTGCCAGTAGTCCCAGGGAAATCCGGCAGCCCCAGCATTTT.

This chain links TRBV11-3 with TRBJ2-1; TRBD1 aligns across 7 bases. The CDR3 has 14 residues. CDR1 and CDR2 (germline): SGHNT, YENEEA. V dropped 5 bases and J dropped 8; count of bases not matched to a gene: 9. The DNA for the CDR3 is TGTGCCAGCAGCCCTCGGGACAGTATGGATGAGCAGTTCTTC. Translating gives CASSPRDSMDEQFF.

The chain couples TRBV9 to TRBJ2-7; D might be TRBD1 (5 bases). Trimming pared 4 bases from V and 2 bases from J, leaving 16 bases between. Germline V CDR1 and CDR2: SGDLS, YYNGEE. The CDR3 is made up of 15 amino acids. The CDR3 DNA reads as TGTGCCAGCAGCCCCCCCGGTGCAGGGACCTACGAGCAGTACTTC. Encoded protein: CASSPPGAGTYEQYF.

The chain combines TRBV7-9 with TRBJ1-3, with 10 bases aligning to TRBD1. Germline V gene data show CDR1 as SEHNR and CDR2 as FQNEAQ (reference sequence). V shed 5 bases and J 2 bases; nucleotides not matched to a gene: 6. CDR3 length equals 16 residues. Written as DNA, the CDR3 is TGTGCCAGCAGCGAGGGACAGGGGAGCGCTGGAAACACCATATATTTT. Its protein is CASSEGQGSAGNTIYF.

The J gene is TRBJ1-5, the V gene TRBV7-6, with 7 nucleotides matching TRBD1. CDR3 length equals 19 residues. V dropped 5 bases and J dropped 1; count of bases not matched to a gene: 17. CDR1 SGHVS and CDR2 FNYEAQ come from the germline V gene. The CDR3 protein is CASSGGEGAFSDSNQPQHF. DNA for the CDR3: TGTGCCAGCAGCGGGGGAGAGGGGGCTTTCTCGGACAGCAATCAGCCCCAGCATTTT.

The J gene is TRBJ2-5, the V gene TRBV9; D call uncertain. CDR1 SGDLS and CDR2 YYNGEE come from the germline V gene. Trimming shortened V by 0 bases and J by 3 bases, and 12 bases separated the two germline ends. This CDR3 comprises 15 residues. DNA for the CDR3: TGTGCCAGCAGCGTAGGCGTCGCTGCTGAAGAGACCCAGTACTTC. This translates into CASSVGVAAEETQYF.